Described below is a single T cell receptor (beta chain) sequence and its context. The target of this receptor is not known. No clone much larger than this one lies a single base away; base qualities are absent. The data stem from a study of cytomegalovirus exposure and HLA in healthy donors (dated by TCRdb to the late 2010s). Some background on the complete study: An earlier analysis of more than 550 of the donors reported around 280 Gb of sequence data and 95 million to 140 million unique TCR beta sequences obtained from about 179 million T cells. Roughly 300 gigabases of sequencing data and approximately 85 million unique TCR sequences were included in an early release covering about 700 HLA-typed donors. Of the 300 to 450 genotyped donors, less than 90% were placed in the genetic ancestry cluster associated with self-reported Caucasian donors. The aim of the study was to test whether cataloging public T cell receptors could identify signatures of past pathogen exposure. Using immunosequencing, the study profiled T cell repertoires from 666 subjects and related those repertoires to cytomegalovirus serostatus. In addition to the first cohort of about 650 subjects, a separate validation cohort of approximately 110 different subjects was used. The study combined high-throughput TCR immunosequencing, statistical association of individual TCRs with disease status, and machine learning to predict cytomegalovirus infection status. A later analysis re-analyzed previously published TCR beta repertoires from approximately 670 donors and added high-resolution HLA genotyping to study TCR occurrence patterns. In the later analysis, no new phenotypic data were used to find candidate immune exposures; instead, reliance was placed on TCR beta sequences and their occurrence across donors. To decide whether each TCR beta V gene segment behaved as functional or pseudogenic, an earlier analysis of over 500 of the donors relied on high-throughput TCR beta sequencing. Alongside the repertoire data, information on donor age, sex, ethnicity and CMV serostatus was compiled. A later genetic analysis used genome-wide SNP genotypes for about 60% of the roughly 700 donors, treating that subset as a discovery cohort. All discovery cohort repertoires had been generated on a single sequencing platform. HLA typing covered class I and class II loci at four-digit resolution. The number of donors typed differed by locus, with about 620-630 for A, B, C, DRB1 and DQB1, roughly 520 for DQA1, 600 to 610 for DPA1, and 450 to 480 for DPB1. Because of strong linkage in the cohort, 4 to 6 DR-DQ haplotypes were treated as single units for association and clustering. Among approximately 370 genotyped donors of the cohort, an average of around 250,000 unique TCR beta nucleotide sequences was sequenced per donor, of which about 19% were non-productive.

Libraries were made using the immunoSEQ multiplex PCR assay. The multiplex PCR relied on a mix of 60 forward primers for TCR Vbeta segments and 13 reverse primers for TCR Jbeta segments. The CDR3 region of rearranged TCR beta genes was amplified from genomic DNA by a multiplex PCR assay. The amplified TCR beta libraries were sequenced on the Illumina HiSeq System as 87-base-pair reads. As for how the authors treated the data: A later analysis counted around 72 million unique TCR beta chains across the 550 to 800 repertoires, and 10 million to 12 million of these chains were shared by at least two donors. To remove PCR and sequencing errors, raw reads were error-corrected and collapsed into unique sequences using a nearest-neighbor algorithm that merged closely related sequences. CDR3 sequences were aligned to IMGT reference sequences to assign V, D and J gene segments. Each retained sequence needed at least a six-nucleotide match to both a V gene segment and a J gene segment. Rearrangements were called productive when the CDR3 lacked stop codons and stayed in frame with V and J; all others were non-productive. Following IMGT convention, CDR3 was defined as the stretch from the second conserved V-encoded cysteine up to the conserved J-encoded phenylalanine. The earlier analysis of approximately 590 of the donors excluded any sequence lacking an unambiguous match to a single V gene segment. An earlier analysis of several hundred of the donors called V segments functional above 56.7% productive rearrangements and segregating when the between-donor standard deviation exceeded 5%. A statistical classification framework was built for diagnosing cytomegalovirus status from the catalog of TCR beta chain sequences. V and J gene assignment, in a later analysis, came from comparing TCR nucleotide sequences with IMGT/GENE-DB human TR gene sequences. The TCRdist pipeline was used in a later analysis to assign CDR3 sequences and most-parsimonious VDJ recombination scenarios. In a later analysis, each TCR beta chain was defined by its CDR3 amino acid sequence together with its V-gene family, and reads lacking a unique V-gene family were excluded. In a later analysis, 450 to 600 highly shared, low-generation-probability nucleotide sequences were removed to address suspected cross-contamination and a sequencing artifact. In a later analysis, a clonal expansion index was calculated for each public chain from normalized within-repertoire ranks of inferred template counts. In a later analysis, generation probabilities were computed with a VDJ recombination model fitted to out-of-frame rearrangements, and the resulting probabilities were checked against IGoR. In a later analysis, TCR-TCR, TCR-HLA and TCR-CMV co-occurrence was scored with hypergeometric tests, and a repertoire-size bias correction was applied to TCR pairs. False discovery rates were estimated in a later analysis by permuting HLA or CMV assignments 20 times. In a later analysis, co-occurring TCRs were grouped using DBSCAN, with TCRdist sequence similarity added in when clustering inside HLA-allele-positive subsets. Repertoires with fewer than 30,000 or more than 120,000 public chains, plus five repertoires with anomalous nucleotide sharing, were excluded from co-occurrence clustering. TCRdb holds this immuneACCESS table with in-frame rearrangements only. Some clones are missing; in checked studies, unresolved V genes explain under half, and the rest has no known cause. V, J and clone size derive from that table, while D and trimming were established from the DNA sequence. This sample gives roughly 160,000 clones in total; around 77% of them show up just once. Of the sample, 1.5% to 2% falls within the top ten clones.

Broad study findings and their caveats: Some IMGT-functional V segments, including TRBV6-2 and TRBV6-3, could not be told apart with the 87-base-pair reads, so those segments were excluded. The study listed 164 TCR beta chains as associated with cytomegalovirus. Specific HLA alleles were associated with 15,000 to 20,000 TCR beta sequences at a false discovery rate of 0.05 in a later analysis. Three of the identified cytomegalovirus-associated TCR beta chains were confirmed in vitro to be specific for cytomegalovirus antigens. A later analysis found that TCR association rates varied across HLA loci, with DRB1 alleles showing the most associated TCRs and HLA-C alleles the fewest. According to a later analysis, most CMV-associated TCR beta chains appeared to be HLA-restricted, and the HLA associations seemed to be driven largely by CMV exposure. An association between a missense DCLRE1C variant and V-gene and J-gene trimming of TCR beta chains was found in a later genetic analysis and replicated in an independent cohort. The authors suggested that the approach could potentially be generalized to other disease states and immunological phenotypes. Because some donors lacked HLA typing at each locus, the association tests relied only on the typed subset. A further reported finding was that TCR beta sequences accurately predicted the HLA-A and HLA-B alleles for most subjects in the first cohort. Linkage disequilibrium might explain the correlated functional status among segregating V segments, but an unknown experimental factor could not be ruled out. Because counts were too low, roughly 17 rarely observed V segments, including chromosome 9 orphons, were left out of the earlier analysis of about 620 of the donors. Roughly uniform sequencing depth across donors was assumed in presence/absence analyses, although this assumption may not hold. In a later analysis, several top co-occurrence clusters were reported to appear linked to parvovirus B19, influenza, CMV and Epstein-Barr virus. The only immune exposure information available for the cohort was CMV serostatus. In a later genetic analysis, fewer N-insertions in productive TCRs were reported among donors in an Asian-associated ancestry cluster than the 666-donor mean. The classifier was reported to diagnose cytomegalovirus status with high specificity and sensitivity in both the original and validation cohorts. In this cohort, only TCR beta chains were sequenced, and detectable features were limited by the absence of alpha or paired-chain data. Assigning TCR associations to individual alleles was difficult when HLA alleles, especially DR and DQ, strongly co-occurred. Broadly in line with IMGT annotations, most TCR beta V segments showed up in productive rearrangements about 87% or about 30% of the time in an earlier analysis of under 700 of the donors. Most TCR sequences were seen in very few donors, while some public TCRs were found in many individuals. In a later analysis, HLA-associated TCR beta chains were found to be more clonally expanded and to have lower generation probabilities than equally common non-associated chains. A group of highly shared sequence variants was considered likely to be a technical artifact of the sequencing pipeline.

The cohort consisted of fewer than 700 healthy bone marrow donors. At the time of sampling, all cohort members were nominally healthy, though unrecorded immune exposures were likely present. The donor was CMV seronegative and belonged to the group of around 400 seronegative cohort members. Every donor gave a peripheral blood sample, and the peripheral blood mononuclear cells from that sample were used for TCR beta sequencing. The Qiagen DNeasy Blood Extraction Kit was used to extract genomic DNA from the blood cell samples. The cysteine opens and the phenylalanine closes a CDR3 of 13 amino acids. Only CDR3 DNA remains: 39 bases, in frame from the first base. Taken from the germline V gene, the CDR1 and CDR2 loops are SGDLS and YYNGEE. V and J lose 3 bases and 6 bases, and a span of 9 bases separates them.

This clonotype was sampled from a woman in her twenties or thirties in good health and CMV-seronegative. The material sequenced was PBMCs. The chain uses TRBV9 and TRBJ2-2; a confident D gene designation cannot be given. The CDR3 corresponds to CASSARNSGELFF. The DNA is TGTGCCAGCAGCGCCAGGAATTCCGGGGAGCTGTTTTTT.